The source of this T cell receptor (beta chain) is a study of Ad26.COV2.S vaccination and SARS-CoV-2 variants (TCRdb year 2021). Background on the whole study: Donors in the vaccine arm were drawn from COV1001, a multicentre, randomized, double-blind, placebo-controlled phase I-IIa trial testing Ad26.COV2.S in healthy adults. Ad26.COV2.S was given intramuscularly at 5x10^10 or 1x10^11 viral particles, as a single shot or as two shots 56 days apart. TCRbeta repertoire sequencing was used to assess the specificity and breadth of SARS-CoV-2-reactive T cell receptors after Ad26.COV2.S vaccination. A total of 32 samples were included in the TCR-sequenced set, comprising about 20 Ad26.COV2.S vaccine recipients, 5 placebo recipients and 8 SARS-CoV-2 convalescent individuals. Trial participants were randomized into five groups of five, in which low-dose or high-dose Ad26.COV2.S was given once or twice, or placebo was given on both occasions. Blinding of investigators to trial group allocation was maintained during experiments and outcome assessment. Summary of the overall study and its limitations: Vaccine and placebo recipients had comparable non-spike TCR breadth, which fits with the vaccine containing only spike. The authors noted that total T cell responses may have been underestimated by the TCR breadth and depth analyses. Ad26.COV2.S recipients had higher spike-specific TCR breadth than placebo recipients (P = 0.0014). After vaccination, spike-specific CD8+ and CD4+ T cell responses were reported to show substantial breadth. The study was not powered for comparison of responses between vaccine doses or regimens.

TCRbeta CDR3 regions were sequenced with the immunoSEQ Assay. After extraction, genomic DNA underwent amplification by bias-controlled multiplex PCR, followed by high-throughput sequencing. The authors' pipeline ran thus. To quantify the absolute abundance of each unique TCRbeta CDR3 region, sequences were collapsed and filtered. Usable DNA was measured by amplifying reference genes present in all nucleated cells, and TCRbeta template counts were normalized to that usable DNA to estimate T cell fraction. Repertoire TCRs were annotated as SARS-CoV-2-specific by exact matching of V gene, CDR3 amino acid sequence and J gene to a known reactive TCR set. The reference SARS-CoV-2 TCR set was derived from MIRA and filtered for enrichment in COVID-19-positive ImmuneCODE repertoires, a step that removed public or cross-reactive TCRs. Using the MIRA antigens, annotated TCRs were further analysed by specific ORF or by position within an ORF. Breadth was defined as the number of annotated unique rearrangements divided by the total number of unique productive rearrangements, and depth was defined as the summed frequency of the annotated unique rearrangements. Two-sided Wilcoxon rank-sum tests were applied when comparing TCR breadth between groups. This immuneACCESS table, as held by TCRdb, lists in-frame sequences with V and J called but not all clones. Of the missing ones, under half trace to an unresolved V gene in checked studies; the others have no known cause. Clone size and the V and J calls come from that table; the DNA yielded D and trimming. The sample table records roughly 700,000 clones; roughly 90% of these occur just once. Clones ranked in the top ten supply approximately 1.5% of the sample.

The treatment or condition label corresponds to: some 20 received Ad26.COV2.S at low or high dose, single or two shots; roughly five received placebo; per-sample allocation not given. For vaccine and placebo recipients, repertoires were sequenced using samples collected on day 63 after the first injection. Cohort 1b enrolled some 25 adults aged 18-55 years at a single site in Boston, USA, between 29 July and 7 August 2020. Ad26.COV2.S consisted of a replication-incompetent adenovirus type 26 vector by which a prefusion-stabilized SARS-CoV-2 spike protein from the original Wuhan strain was expressed. This clone was seen once. No antigen is known for it. Base qualities are not recorded, but no much larger clone differs from it by a single base. CDR1 and CDR2 (LNHDA, SQIVND) derive from the germline V gene (reference sequence). V is trimmed back by 0 bases and J by 0 bases, and the junction contains 7 bases that no gene match accounts for. Reading from cysteine to phenylalanine, the CDR3 counts 19 amino acids. CDR3 DNA is the only sequence kept; it has 57 bases, read in frame from the first base.

This receptor was identified in a person aged 18 to 59 who received the Ad26.COV2.S COVID-19 vaccine or a placebo. In this chain, TRBV19 is recombined with TRBJ2-7, and TRBD2 aligns with 14 junction nucleotides. This material consisted of peripheral blood, taken in a trial of Ad26.COV2.S vaccine versus placebo. The DNA sequence is TGTGCCAGTAGTATAGATTCCGGACTAGCGGGAGGTATCTCCTACGAGCAGTACTTC. It is translated as CASSIDSGLAGGISYEQYF.